These 18 T cell receptor beta chains came from one sample sequenced in a study of shared clonotypes between healthy human individuals. The data were produced by immunoSEQ multiplex PCR, yet TCRdb's version contains in-frame clones alone and is incomplete. Of about 2.5 million clones in the sample, around 92% are singletons; the top ten hold about 0.41%. Material: naive CD4+ T cells from PBMCs. Documented subset: CD45RA+ positively selected. Receptor source: a young man in good health. Some clones in this sample may be carry-over from other donors' samples.

This sequence joins TRBV6-5 and TRBJ2-2, with 8 nucleotides matching TRBD1. The CDR3 is made up of 15 amino acids. Germline V gene sequence: CDR1 MNHEY, CDR2 SVGAGI. V lost 0 bases to trimming and J lost 3 bases; unmatched junction nucleotides: 0. CDR3 sequence (DNA): TGTGCCAGCAGTTACTCGGACAGGGACACCGGGGAGCTGTTTTTT. Its translation: CASSYSDRDTGELFF.

A word on this clone: Other DNA sequences in the same sample also yield this CDR3. V and J are TRBV5-1 and TRBJ2-5; unclear D gene. The CDR3 totals 13 residues. Trimming took off 4 bases at V and 1 base at J, with 8 bases between the two ends. Germline-derived CDR1 and CDR2 are SGHRS and YFSETQ. The CDR3 reads CASSPGLQETQYF. CDR3 DNA sequence: TGCGCCAGCAGCCCGGGCCTCCAAGAGACCCAGTACTTC.

The chain recombines TRBV10-3 with TRBJ2-1; TRBD2 agrees at 12 bases. The germline V gene has CDR1 ENHRY and CDR2 SYGVKD. V trimming: 5 bases; J trimming: 5 bases; junction bases outside the gene matches: 4. This CDR3 contains 15 residues. CDR3 region: CAISQTSGRDNEQFF. CDR3 DNA: TGTGCCATCAGTCAGACTAGCGGGAGAGACAATGAGCAGTTCTTC.

In DNA form, the CDR3 reads TGTGCCTGGAGCGACGGGGGGGGCACTGAAGCTTTCTTT. This sequence encodes CAWSDGGGTEAFF. V usage is TRBV30 and J usage is TRBJ1-1; possibly TRBD1 for D (5 bases). Trimming removed 3 bases at V and 4 bases at J, with 12 bases between. Germline assignment: CDR1 GTSNPN and CDR2 SVGIG (reference sequence). The CDR3 extends over 13 amino acids.

Only a few counts were recorded for this clone. The chain uses TRBV30 and TRBJ1-1; D may be TRBD1 (5 bases). Germline CDR1 and CDR2: GTSNPN and SVGIG (reference sequence). V was clipped by 2 bases and J by 0 bases, with 19 bases between them. This CDR3 comprises 17 residues. The DNA for the CDR3 is TGTGCCTGGAGTACCTCCCCCGGGGGACGGATGAACACTGAAGCTTTCTTT. Residues: CAWSTSPGGRMNTEAFF.

This chain links TRBV6-5 with TRBJ1-1; a weak D match, TRBD1 (6 bases). The CDR3 extends over 14 amino acids. Trimming pared 4 bases from V and 7 bases from J, leaving 16 bases between. Germline assignment: CDR1 MNHEY and CDR2 SVGAGI. The CDR3 is CASSWGDRSGEAFF. As DNA, the CDR3 is TGTGCCAGCAGTTGGGGAGACAGGTCCGGTGAAGCTTTCTTT.

The rearrangement uses TRBV6-1 and TRBJ1-1; unclear D gene. This CDR3 is built from 13 residues. V lost 7 bases to trimming and J lost 1 base, with 10 bases between them. Germline CDR1 is MNHNS and CDR2 is SASEGT. The CDR3 bases are TGTGCCAGCATAATGGCCGGGAACACTGAAGCTTTCTTT. Translation: CASIMAGNTEAFF.

Comment on this clone: Other DNA variants within this sample encode the same CDR3. This chain uses TRBV5-1 with TRBJ1-4; TRBD1 agrees at 8 bases. The germline CDR1 and CDR2 sequences are SGHRS and YFSETQ. CDR3 length: 14 residues. V trimming: 0 bases; J trimming: 8 bases; junction bases outside the gene matches: 3. CDR3 sequence: CASSLGQGAEKLFF. The CDR3 nucleotides read TGCGCCAGCAGCTTGGGGCAGGGGGCCGAAAAACTGTTTTTT.

The chain has TRBV27 and TRBJ1-2; D ambiguous. Deletions cut 3 bases from V and 5 bases from J, with 10 bases between. CDR3 size: 13 residues. CDR1 and CDR2 (germline): MNHEY, SMNVEV (reference sequence). The CDR3 DNA is TGTGCCAGCAGTTTTTACAGCCAATATGGCTACACCTTC. Its protein product is CASSFYSQYGYTF.

The rearrangement joins TRBV9 to TRBJ2-7, with 9 bases matching TRBD2. Germline-derived CDR1 and CDR2 are SGDLS and YYNGEE. Germline trimming cut 3 bases from V and 6 bases from J; bases unmatched to any gene: 7. The CDR3 sequence is 14 residues long. The CDR3 loop is CASSALSSGIEQYF. CDR3 nucleotides: TGTGCCAGCAGCGCCCTATCTAGCGGGATCGAGCAGTACTTC.

This chain joins TRBV6-1 and TRBJ2-1; D uncertain. The V end lost 3 bases, the J end lost 9 bases, and 9 bases lay between the germline ends. This CDR3 contains 12 residues. CDR1 and CDR2 from the germline V gene are MNHNS and SASEGT. DNA of the CDR3: TGTGCCAGCAGTGACGATGGGCTTGAGCAGTTCTTC. Translated: CASSDDGLEQFF.

This clone was seen a single time. The chain couples TRBV4-1 to TRBJ1-4, with 8 bases fitting TRBD1. The germline V gene encodes CDR1 MGHRA and CDR2 YSYEKL. V shed 6 bases and J 5 bases; nucleotides not matched to a gene: 11. This CDR3 region has 16 residues. CDR3 bases: TGCGCCAGCAGGAGAAATCCGGGACAGGAGAATGAAAAACTGTTTTTT. Translated: CASRRNPGQENEKLFF.

V usage is TRBV4-2 and J usage is TRBJ1-1; 8 positions match TRBD1. The germline V gene has CDR1 LGHNA and CDR2 YNFKEQ. The CDR3 spans 16 residues. The V gene end was trimmed by 3 bases and the J gene end by 7 bases; junction bases not matched to a gene: 13. The CDR3 spells CASSHSQGAPPFEAFF. The CDR3 coding sequence is TGTGCCAGCAGCCATTCCCAGGGGGCCCCCCCGTTTGAAGCTTTCTTT.

V and J are TRBV5-1 and TRBJ1-4; a possible D gene is TRBD1 (5 bases). The CDR3 covers 18 residues. With 2 bases removed from V and 0 bases from J, the gap between germline ends came to 17 bases. In germline, CDR1 is SGHRS, CDR2 YFSETQ. CDR3 bases: TGCGCCAGCAGCTTTGGGGGGAATATTGGGGCAACTAATGAAAAACTGTTTTTT. It codes for CASSFGGNIGATNEKLFF.

This chain links TRBV9 with TRBJ1-1; D gene uncertain. Per the germline V gene, CDR1 is SGDLS and CDR2 is YYNGEE. Trimming cost V 0 bases and J 6 bases, with 15 bases left between them. CDR3 length: 15 residues. The CDR3 DNA sequence: TGTGCCAGCAGCGTAGTCCCGGAAGGTTTCGCTGAAGCTTTCTTT. Protein product: CASSVVPEGFAEAFF.

This clone is a singleton in its sample. This chain uses TRBV28 with TRBJ1-5; perhaps TRBD1 as D (5 bases). The CDR3 runs 15 residues. V was trimmed by 3 bases and J by 4 bases, leaving 13 bases between them. The V gene's germline CDR1 is MDHEN and CDR2 SYDVKM. CDR3 loop: CASSLPGAGNQPQHF. CDR3 nucleotide sequence: TGTGCCAGCAGTTTGCCCGGGGCAGGGAATCAGCCCCAGCATTTT.

The rearrangement uses TRBV6-5 and TRBJ2-4; TRBD2 matches at 7 bases. This CDR3 spans 14 amino acids. The germline CDR1 and CDR2 sequences are MNHEY and SVGAGI. Trimming took 4 bases from V and 7 from J; bases not matched to a gene: 7. In DNA, the CDR3 is TGTGCCAGCAGTTCCCGGGGGGTTTGGAACATTCAGTACTTC. This encodes CASSSRGVWNIQYF.

This clone appeared once. The V call is TRBV5-1, the J call TRBJ2-7, with 9 positions matching TRBD1. Trimming cost V 2 bases and J 3 bases; bases outside gene matches: 15. The CDR3 is made up of 18 amino acids. Per the germline V gene, CDR1 is SGHRS and CDR2 is YFSETQ. CDR3 sequence reads: CASSLSGQGNGANYEQYF. In nucleotides, the CDR3 is TGCGCCAGCAGCTTATCGGGACAGGGTAACGGGGCAAACTACGAGCAGTACTTC.